The TCR beta chain described here comes from a study of blood T cell repertoires in COVID-19. The CDR3 has 14 amino acids. V lost 5 bases, J lost 6 bases, and 9 bases stayed unmatched. In germline, CDR1 is SEHNR, CDR2 FQNEAQ (reference sequence). Per the authors' pipeline: Estimates of nucleated cell counts were drawn from the amplification of reference gene primers. Profiling relied on immunoSEQ multiplex PCR, and the TCRdb table lists in-frame clones only, not all of them. The DNA was the basis for D and trimming; V, J and clone size are from that table. The table includes 180,000 or so clones, approximately 87% detected once. Ages ranged from roughly 18 to 95 years, with residence in 24 US areas. Researchers sorted participants into cohorts using their self-reported clinical history. Only one count was recorded for this clone.

The sequence was collected from a woman aged 45-65 years who had recovered from COVID-19. Sequencing was carried out using PBMCs or T cells enriched from blood (not recorded which). The chain carries TRBV7-9 and TRBJ2-5, with 7 bases lining up with TRBD1. CDR3 sequence (DNA): TGTGCCAGCAGCGCGGACAGGTCTAAGAAGACCCAGTACTTC. It translates to CASSADRSKKTQYF.